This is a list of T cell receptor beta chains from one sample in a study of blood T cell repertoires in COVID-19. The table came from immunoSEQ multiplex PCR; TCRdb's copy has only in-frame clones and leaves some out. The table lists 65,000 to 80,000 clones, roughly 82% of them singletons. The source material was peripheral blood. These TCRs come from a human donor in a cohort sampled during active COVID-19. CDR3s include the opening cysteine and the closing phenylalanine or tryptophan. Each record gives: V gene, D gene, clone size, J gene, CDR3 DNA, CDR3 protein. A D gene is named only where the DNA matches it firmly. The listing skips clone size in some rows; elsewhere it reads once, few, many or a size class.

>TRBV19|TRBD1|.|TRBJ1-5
TGTGCCAGTAGAAAAAACCGGGACAGGGTAAGTCAGCCCCAGCATTTT
CASRKNRDRVSQPQHF
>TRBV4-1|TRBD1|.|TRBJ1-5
TGCGCCAGCAGCCGATCTCAGGGGGCTGGCAATCAGCCCCAGCATTTT
CASSRSQGAGNQPQHF
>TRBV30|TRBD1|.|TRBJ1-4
TGTGCCTGGAGCGAGAAACAGGGGAACGAAAAACTGTTTTTT
CAWSEKQGNEKLFF
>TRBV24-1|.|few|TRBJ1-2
TGTGCCACCAGTGATTTGGCAGCTGGCGGTGGCTACACCTTC
CATSDLAAGGGYTF
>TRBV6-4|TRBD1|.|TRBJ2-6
TGTGCCAGCAGTGAAGACAGGGGGACTTCTGGGGCCAACGTCCTGACTTTC
CASSEDRGTSGANVLTF
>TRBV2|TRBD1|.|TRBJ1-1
TGTGCCAGCAGCGGGACAGGGGGCAGTGGCACTGAAGCTTTCTTT
CASSGTGGSGTEAFF
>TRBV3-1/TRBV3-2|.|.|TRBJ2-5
TGTGCCAGCGCCGGGGTAGGGGAGACCCAGTACTTC
CASAGVGETQYF
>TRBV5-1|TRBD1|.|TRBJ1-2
TGCGCCAGCAGCTTGGCCAAGGGGGCGTCTTTACTGAGCTATGGCTACACCTTC
CASSLAKGASLLSYGYTF
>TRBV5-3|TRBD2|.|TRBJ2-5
TGTGCCAGAAGGGGAGGTCTAGCGGGAAGAGAAGAGACCCAGTACTTC
CARRGGLAGREETQYF
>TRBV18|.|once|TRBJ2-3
TGTGCCAGCTCAGAATACAGCCACAACACAGATACGCAGTATTTT
CASSEYSHNTDTQYF
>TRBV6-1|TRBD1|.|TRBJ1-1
TGTGCCAGCAGTGAACGTAAGGCTAAGACAGGGAAGGACACTGAAGCTTTCTTT
CASSERKAKTGKDTEAFF
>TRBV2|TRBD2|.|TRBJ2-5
TGTGCCAGCAAATCGGGACTAGCGGGGAAAGAGACCCAGTACTTC
CASKSGLAGKETQYF
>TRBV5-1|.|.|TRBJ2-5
TGCGCCAGCAGCTTTGACAGTACGCAAGAGACCCAGTACTTC
CASSFDSTQETQYF
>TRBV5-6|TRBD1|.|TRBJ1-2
TGTGCCAGCAGCTTGGGGAAGCTCGAGACAGGGATTGTTGATGGCTACACCTTC
CASSLGKLETGIVDGYTF
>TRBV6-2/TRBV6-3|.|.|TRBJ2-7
TGTGCCAGCAGCACGCGGGGAGAGCAGTACTTC
CASSTRGEQYF
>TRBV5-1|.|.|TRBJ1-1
TGCGCCAGCAGCTTGCCAGACAGGAGGTACACTGAAGCTTTCTTT
CASSLPDRRYTEAFF
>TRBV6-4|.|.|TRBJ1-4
TGTGCCAGCAGGGCTCGGAGCGATACAACTAATGAAAAACTGTTTTTT
CASRARSDTTNEKLFF
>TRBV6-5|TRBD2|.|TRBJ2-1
TGTGCCAGCAGCCCCTCAGGGAGCGGGGGAAATGAGCAGTTCTTC
CASSPSGSGGNEQFF
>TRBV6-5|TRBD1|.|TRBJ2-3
TGTGCCAGCACCCAGGGGGCAACGGATACGCAGTATTTT
CASTQGATDTQYF
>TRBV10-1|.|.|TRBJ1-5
TGCGCCAGCAGTGAGATTAGTAGAGTTTTAGCGCCCCAGCATTTT
CASSEISRVLAPQHF
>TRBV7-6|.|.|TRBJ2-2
TGTGCCAGCAGCCTTGGGGGGTGGGGACTCGGAGGTCCCGGGGAGCTGTTTTTT
CASSLGGWGLGGPGELFF
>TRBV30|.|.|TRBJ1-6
TGTGCCTGGAGTCCCCATAGTTCACCCCTCCACTTT
CAWSPHSSPLHF
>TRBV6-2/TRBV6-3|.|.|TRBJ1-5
TGTGCCAGCAGTTACAGGGACTCAGGGTTGGGCAATCAGCCCCAGCATTTT
CASSYRDSGLGNQPQHF
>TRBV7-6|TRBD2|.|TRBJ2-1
TGTGCCAGCAGCGTTAGCGGGAGGTCTGACAATGAGCAGTTCTTC
CASSVSGRSDNEQFF
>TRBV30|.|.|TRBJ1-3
TGTGCCTGGTCGAGTGGCAGGGCTCCTGGAAACACCATATATTTT
CAWSSGRAPGNTIYF
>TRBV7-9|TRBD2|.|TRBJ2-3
TGTGCCAGCAGCCCCCGGGGTAGCGGGGGGGCCGGAGATACGCAGTATTTT
CASSPRGSGGAGDTQYF
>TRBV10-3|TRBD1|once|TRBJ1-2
TGTGCCACCCTGGGACAGTCGGGGAGCTACACCTTC
CATLGQSGSYTF
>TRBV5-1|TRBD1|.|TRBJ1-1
TGCGCCAGCAGCTCCGGGACAGGGAACACTGAAGCTTTCTTT
CASSSGTGNTEAFF
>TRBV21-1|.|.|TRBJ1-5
TGTGCCAGCAGCAAAAGGACAGGCGAGGATCAGCCCCAGCATTTT
CASSKRTGEDQPQHF
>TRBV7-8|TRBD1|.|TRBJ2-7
TGTGCCAGCAGCCGTGACAGGGGGTACGAGCAGTACTTC
CASSRDRGYEQYF
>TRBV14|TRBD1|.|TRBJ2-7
TGTGCCAGCAGGAACCAAAACGCCGGGACAGGGTATTTATGGTACTTC
CASRNQNAGTGYLWYF
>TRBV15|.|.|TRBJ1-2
TGTGCCACCAGCAGAGAGGCAGGGGTTGGCTACACCTTC
CATSREAGVGYTF
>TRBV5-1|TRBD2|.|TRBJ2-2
TGCGCCAGCAGCGTATTAGCGGGAGGGAACACCGGGGAGCTGTTTTTT
CASSVLAGGNTGELFF
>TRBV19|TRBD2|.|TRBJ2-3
TGTGCCAGTAGTCCCACTAGCGGGGGTTCCCCATTTACGCAGTATTTT
CASSPTSGGSPFTQYF
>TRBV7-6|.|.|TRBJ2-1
TGTGCCAGCAGCCTTCCAAGGGGCAGCTCCTACAATGAGCAGTTCTTC
CASSLPRGSSYNEQFF
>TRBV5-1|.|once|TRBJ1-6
TGCGCCAGCAGCGTGAGTACAGGGCATAATTCACCCCTCCACTTT
CASSVSTGHNSPLHF
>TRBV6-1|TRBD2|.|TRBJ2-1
TGTGCCAGCAGTGAAGCGCTGGGACTAGCGGGACGCAATGAGCAGTTCTTC
CASSEALGLAGRNEQFF
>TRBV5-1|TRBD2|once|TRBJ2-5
TGCGCCAGCAGCTTGTCGGTAGCGGGGTACCAAGAGACCCAGTACTTC
CASSLSVAGYQETQYF
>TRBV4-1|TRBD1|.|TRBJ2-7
TGCGCCAGCAGCCAAGTTGGGGACAGCTCCTACGAGCAGTACTTC
CASSQVGDSSYEQYF
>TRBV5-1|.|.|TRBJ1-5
TGCGCCAGCAGCTCGGGACTCCCACAGGATCAGCCCCAGCATTTT
CASSSGLPQDQPQHF
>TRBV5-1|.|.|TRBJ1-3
TGCGCCAGCAGCCCAGGATCTGGGAACACCATATATTTT
CASSPGSGNTIYF
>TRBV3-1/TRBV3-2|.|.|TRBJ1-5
TGTGCCAGCAGCCAAGATTACTCTAGCAATCAGCCCCAGCATTTT
CASSQDYSSNQPQHF
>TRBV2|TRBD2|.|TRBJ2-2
TGTGCCAGCAGTGGACCCAGCGGGATTCGGAACACCGGGGAGCTGTTTTTT
CASSGPSGIRNTGELFF
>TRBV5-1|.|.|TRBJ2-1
TGCGCCAGCAGCCCCGACTCTGCGTCGGGTGAGCAGTTCTTC
CASSPDSASGEQFF
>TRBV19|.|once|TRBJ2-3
TGTGCCAGTAGTATTGTTCCCGGGAGTGTAACAGATACGCAGTATTTT
CASSIVPGSVTDTQYF
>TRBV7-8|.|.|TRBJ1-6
TGTGCCAGCAGCTTAGCGCAGGGGTCCGGCTCCTATAATTCACCCCTCCACTTT
CASSLAQGSGSYNSPLHF
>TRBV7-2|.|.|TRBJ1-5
TGTGCCAGCAGCCCTAACAGTGGCAATCAGCCCCAGCATTTT
CASSPNSGNQPQHF
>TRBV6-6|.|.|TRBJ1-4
TGTGCCAGCAGGAAGGACAGAGAGGAACTGTTTTTT
CASRKDREELFF
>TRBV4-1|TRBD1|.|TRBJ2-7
TGCGCCAGCAGCCCCGACAGTACAGGGGGCAGGAACGAGCAGTACTTC
CASSPDSTGGRNEQYF
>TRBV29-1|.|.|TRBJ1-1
TGCAGCGTTGGGGAGGGACTGGGCACTGAAGCTTTCTTT
CSVGEGLGTEAFF
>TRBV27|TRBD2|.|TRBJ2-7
TGTGCCAGCAGTTTATCGCTAGCGGGCTCCTACGAGCAGTACTTC
CASSLSLAGSYEQYF
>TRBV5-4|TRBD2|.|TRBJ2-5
TGTGCCAGCAGCTTTGGCTTCGGGGCTAGCGGGGGGGCGGAGACCCAGTACTTC
CASSFGFGASGGAETQYF
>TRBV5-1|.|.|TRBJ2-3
TGCGCCAGCAGCTTCACAACAGGGAACAGGGATACGCAGTATTTT
CASSFTTGNRDTQYF